This T cell receptor beta chain derives from a study of OX40 agonist ivuxolimab in advanced cancers. As for the study in general: Cohort: 75% to 90% men, mean age approximately 64, aged about 20 to 90. Of the patients, three showed partial responses, one with hepatocellular carcinoma and two with cutaneous melanoma.

Findings of the study overall: CD4+ and CD8+ blood T cells expanded clonally by week 6 at 0.1 to 3.0 mg/kg. The average count of expanded clones was higher among CD8+ T cells than among CD4+.

The repertoire was sequenced with immunoSEQ multiplex PCR; TCRdb's copy has only in-frame clones and lacks some. The sample holds 45,000 to 65,000 clones, 88% seen once. For this clone: Antigen specificity is unknown.

The CDR3 sequence is 16 residues long. Germline loops: CDR1 MDHEN, CDR2 SYDVKM. The ends lost 6 bases at V and 1 base at J; junction bases unmatched: 5. The origin of this receptor is an adult with an advanced solid tumor such as melanoma, head and neck, liver or kidney cancer. The material sequenced was CD4+ or CD8+ T cells sorted from blood, taken in a trial of the OX40 agonist ivuxolimab. The genes are TRBV28 and TRBJ2-6; 8 bases match TRBD1. CDR3 amino acids: CASRMTGESGANVLTF. Written as DNA, the CDR3 is TGTGCCAGCAGGATGACAGGGGAGTCTGGGGCCAACGTCCTGACTTTC.